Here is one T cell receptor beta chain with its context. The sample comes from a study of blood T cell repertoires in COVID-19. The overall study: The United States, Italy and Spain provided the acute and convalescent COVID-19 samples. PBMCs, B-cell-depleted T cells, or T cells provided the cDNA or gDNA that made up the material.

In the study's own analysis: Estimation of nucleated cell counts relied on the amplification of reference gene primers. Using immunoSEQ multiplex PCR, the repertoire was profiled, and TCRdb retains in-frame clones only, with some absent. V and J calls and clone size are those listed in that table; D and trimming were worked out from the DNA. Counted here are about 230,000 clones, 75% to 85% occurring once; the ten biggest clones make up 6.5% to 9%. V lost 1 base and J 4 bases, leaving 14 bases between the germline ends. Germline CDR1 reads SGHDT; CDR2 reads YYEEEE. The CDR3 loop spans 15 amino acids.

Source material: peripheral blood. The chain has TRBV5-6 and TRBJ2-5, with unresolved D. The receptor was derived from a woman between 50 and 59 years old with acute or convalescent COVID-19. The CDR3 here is CASSLSSADRETQYF. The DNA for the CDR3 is TGTGCCAGCAGCTTGAGCAGCGCCGACCGAGAGACCCAGTACTTC.